These 27 T cell receptor beta chains share one sample of origin, sequenced in a study of cytomegalovirus exposure and HLA in healthy donors. Primers included in the PCR were 60 Vbeta and 13 Jbeta primers. Sequencing was performed with immunoSEQ multiplex PCR; in TCRdb, only in-frame clones are kept and a portion is missing. The sample includes 77,000 or so clones, about 71% of them seen just once. The sample taken for sequencing was PBMCs. Every receptor here comes from a woman aged 40-49 years in good health and CMV-seronegative.

This clone showed up just a few times. The V call is TRBV15, the J call TRBJ2-7; 11 positions match TRBD2. The CDR3 has 17 residues. Trimming cost V 0 bases and J 2 bases; bases outside gene matches: 6. Germline V gives CDR1 LNHNV, CDR2 YYDKDF (reference sequence). The CDR3 protein is CATSRDRASGGTYEQYF. In nucleotides, the CDR3 is TGTGCCACCAGCAGAGATAGGGCTAGCGGGGGGACCTACGAGCAGTACTTC. Filled out from reference TRBV15 and TRBJ2-7, the complete variable domain reads DAMVIQNPRYQVTQFGKPVTLSCSQTLNHNVMYWYQQKSSQAPKLLFHYYDKDFNNEADTPDNFQSRRPNTSFCFLDIRSPGLGDTAMYLCATSRDRASGGTYEQYFGPGTRLTVT.

The V and J genes are TRBV5-4 and TRBJ1-2, with 7 bases lining up with TRBD1. In germline, CDR1 is SGHNT, CDR2 YYREEE (reference sequence). This CDR3 contains 13 residues. The junction had 2 bases not matched to a gene; V was cut back by 4 bases and J by 2 bases. This CDR3 reads CASSAGGNYGYTF. The DNA of the CDR3 is TGTGCCAGCAGCGCAGGGGGAAACTATGGCTACACCTTC.

The CDR3 DNA sequence: TGCGCCAGCAGCACCCTACACGGGGATAATGAAAAACTGTTTTTT. Translating gives CASSTLHGDNEKLFF. V and J are TRBV4-1 and TRBJ1-4, with D unresolved. Germline CDR1 MGHRA, CDR2 YSYEKL. Trimming pared 5 bases from V and 4 bases from J, leaving 14 bases between. The CDR3 has 15 amino acids.

The chain joins TRBV28 to TRBJ1-3; a weak D match, TRBD1 (5 bases). Between the trimmed V and J ends, which lost 7 bases and 4 bases, there was a span of 17 bases. This CDR3 spans 15 amino acids. CDR1 MDHEN and CDR2 SYDVKM come from the germline V gene. The CDR3 DNA sequence: TGTGCCAGCATCTCAAAAGGCAGGGTGGGAAACACCATATATTTT. Translation gives CASISKGRVGNTIYF.

V gene TRBV30 combines with J gene TRBJ1-1; 7 bases fit TRBD1. J lost 4 bases, V lost 4 bases, and 9 bases had no gene match. CDR3 length equals 14 residues. CDR1 is GTSNPN and CDR2 is SVGIG in the germline V gene (reference sequence). CDR3 protein: CAWNREQGSTEAFF. Written as DNA, the CDR3 is TGTGCCTGGAATAGGGAACAGGGGTCCACTGAAGCTTTCTTT.

The chain recombines TRBV30 with TRBJ2-7, with D possibly TRBD2 on 6 matching bases. The CDR3 is made up of 11 amino acids. Germline V gene data show CDR1 as GTSNPN and CDR2 as SVGIG (reference sequence). Trimming shortened V by 4 bases and J by 9 bases, and 13 bases separated the two germline ends. The CDR3 region has the DNA TGTGCCTGGACCCGAGGAGGGGCGCAGTACTTC. Translation gives CAWTRGGAQYF.

The rearrangement joins TRBV27 to TRBJ1-1, with 8 bases identical to TRBD1. Germline-derived CDR1 and CDR2 are MNHEY and SMNVEV (reference sequence). The V and J ends lost 7 bases and 0 bases, in that order; junction bases with no gene match: 10. The CDR3 extends over 16 amino acids. The CDR3 sequence: CASNFYPTGVNTEAFF. The CDR3 DNA reads as TGTGCCAGCAATTTTTACCCGACAGGGGTGAACACTGAAGCTTTCTTT.

The gene calls are TRBV11-3 and TRBJ2-7; 7 bases match TRBD2. J was trimmed by 0 bases and V by 4 bases; bases with no gene match: 3. This CDR3 is 14 amino acids long. Germline V gene sequence: CDR1 SGHNT, CDR2 YENEEA. The CDR3 DNA reads TGTGCCAGCAGCTGGAGCGGGGACTCCTACGAGCAGTACTTC. It yields the protein CASSWSGDSYEQYF. The full variable domain, with the rest looked up from reference TRBV11-3 and TRBJ2-7, is EAGVVQSPRYKIIEKKQPVAFWCNPISGHNTLYWYLQNLGQGPELLIRYENEEAVDDSQLPKDRFSAERLKGVDSTLKIQPAELGDSAVYLCASSWSGDSYEQYFGPGTRLTVT.

The CDR3 sequence: CASNWRNQPQHF. The CDR3, as DNA: TGTGCCAGTAATTGGAGAAATCAGCCCCAGCATTTT. V usage is TRBV19 and J usage is TRBJ1-5, with D uncertain. V lost 7 bases and J 4 bases, leaving 8 bases between the germline ends. This CDR3 spans 12 amino acids. Germline V gene lookup returns CDR1 LNHDA and CDR2 SQIVND (reference sequence).

V usage is TRBV18 and J usage is TRBJ1-1, with D possibly TRBD1 on 6 matching bases. This CDR3 has 15 residues. Looked up from germline, CDR1 is KGHSH and CDR2 is LQKENI. V gave up 0 bases and J gave up 8 bases, with 16 bases separating them. Here the CDR3 DNA reads TGTGCCAGCTCACCACCGGAGTCAGGGGCTAGGGAAGCTTTCTTT. It codes for CASSPPESGAREAFF. Drawing the rest from reference TRBV18 and TRBJ1-1, the complete variable domain is NAGVMQNPRHLVRRRGQEARLRCSPMKGHSHVYWYRQLPEEGLKFMVYLQKENIIDESGMPKERFSAEFPKEGPSILRIQQVVRGDSAAYFCASSPPESGAREAFFGQGTRLTVV.

The chain links TRBV10-3 to TRBJ2-7, with TRBD2 matching 9 bases. The trim removed 0 bases at V and 6 bases at J, leaving 6 bases unmatched. The germline CDR1 and CDR2 sequences are ENHRY and SYGVKD. There are 15 residues in the CDR3. The CDR3 DNA reads as TGTGCCATCAGTGAGTCGGCTAGCGGGACACGCGAGCAGTACTTC. It translates to CAISESASGTREQYF.

The chain is built from TRBV11-2 and TRBJ1-2; the D is unclear. CDR3 length: 13 amino acids. Germline lookup yields CDR1 SGHAT and CDR2 FQNNGV. The ends were cut back, 5 bases at V and 7 bases at J, with 14 bases in the middle. DNA for the CDR3: TGTGCCAGCAGCCCGGGTGGGAGGGTTGGCTACACCTTC. As protein: CASSPGGRVGYTF. Looking up the rest from reference TRBV11-2 and TRBJ1-2 gives the full variable domain: EAGVAQSPRYKIIEKRQSVAFWCNPISGHATLYWYQQILGQGPKLLIQFQNNGVVDDSQLPKDRFSAERLKGVDSTLKIQPAKLEDSAVYLCASSPGGRVGYTFGSGTRLTVV.

This rearrangement joins TRBV6-6 to TRBJ1-3, with D tentatively TRBD1 (6 bases). V dropped 4 bases and J dropped 1 base, with 11 bases sitting between them. The CDR3 loop spans 15 amino acids. CDR1 and CDR2 from the germline V gene are MNHNY and SVGAGI (reference sequence). The CDR3 DNA follows: TGTGCCAGCAGTTGGGGGGGCGCTTCTGGAAACACCATATATTTT. Translation gives CASSWGGASGNTIYF.

CDR3 amino acids: CASSQDTSVNEQFF. The DNA for the CDR3 is TGTGCCAGCAGCCAAGATACGTCGGTGAATGAGCAGTTCTTC. This sequence joins TRBV14 and TRBJ2-1; D remains ambiguous. Trimming removed 0 bases at V and 7 bases at J, with 10 bases between. Germline V gives CDR1 SGHDN, CDR2 FVKESK. This CDR3 region has 14 residues.

The V call is TRBV10-3, the J call TRBJ2-7, with TRBD2 identical over 11 bases. Germline loops: CDR1 ENHRY, CDR2 SYGVKD. This CDR3 has 16 residues. V was clipped by 4 bases and J by 0 bases; unmatched bases: 5. CDR3 loop: CAISGTSGYSSYEQYF. The CDR3 DNA follows: TGTGCCATCAGTGGGACTAGCGGGTATAGCTCCTACGAGCAGTACTTC.

This clone was picked up a small number of times. The rearrangement links TRBV18 to TRBJ1-6, with D tentatively TRBD1 (5 bases). The CDR3 totals 16 residues. CDR1 KGHSH and CDR2 LQKENI come from the germline V gene. With 3 bases removed from V and 7 bases from J, the gap between germline ends came to 16 bases. The CDR3 nucleotides are TGTGCCAGCTCACCTAGGGGAGGGAAGCTAAATTCACCCCTCCACTTT. Its protein is CASSPRGGKLNSPLHF.

The sample holds a few counts of this clone. The rearrangement links TRBV2 to TRBJ2-4; a weak D match, TRBD1 (6 bases). The CDR3 sequence is 14 residues long. V was trimmed by 4 bases and J by 8 bases, leaving 15 bases between them. Germline values: CDR1 SNHLY, CDR2 FYNNEI. The DNA for the CDR3 is TGTGCCAGCAGTGCTAGGGACACAGGGTACATTCAGTACTTC. It yields the protein CASSARDTGYIQYF.

Comments on this clone: Other DNA sequences in this sample translate to the same CDR3. This sequence joins TRBV4-1 and TRBJ1-3, with 7 bases matching TRBD1. The junction had 3 bases not matched to a gene; V was cut back by 1 base and J by 3 bases. CDR1 is MGHRA and CDR2 is YSYEKL in the germline V gene. The CDR3 sequence is 15 residues long. DNA for the CDR3: TGCGCCAGCAGCCAAGCGAACAGGGGTGGAAACACCATATATTTT. Translating gives CASSQANRGGNTIYF.

This clone has only one observation. Different DNA sequences within this sample yield the same CDR3. The genes are TRBV28 and TRBJ1-5; unclear D gene. This CDR3 contains 13 residues. V dropped 6 bases and J dropped 4 bases, with 10 bases sitting between them. The germline V gene has CDR1 MDHEN and CDR2 SYDVKM. This CDR3 is CASSHSPNQPQHF. The DNA for the CDR3 is TGTGCCAGCAGCCACAGCCCTAATCAGCCCCAGCATTTT.

The table lists this clone with a count of one. The chain links TRBV4-1 to TRBJ2-7; D might be TRBD1 (6 bases). V was trimmed by 4 bases and J by 7 bases, leaving 17 bases between them. CDR1 and CDR2 (germline): MGHRA, YSYEKL. The CDR3 loop spans 14 amino acids. The CDR3 DNA is TGCGCCAGCAGCCCCCGGACAGTATCGTGGGAGCAGTACTTC. Protein product: CASSPRTVSWEQYF.

This clone was seen only a few times. The V gene is TRBV11-2, the J gene TRBJ2-1; no clear D. V gave up 0 bases and J gave up 6 bases, with 6 bases separating them. The germline gives CDR1 SGHAT, CDR2 FQNNGV. This CDR3 spans 13 amino acids. CDR3 sequence: CASSLDTVNEQFF. The CDR3 nucleotides read TGTGCCAGCAGCTTAGACACAGTCAATGAGCAGTTCTTC.

J is TRBJ2-5 and V is TRBV5-1, with D unclear. This CDR3 comprises 12 residues. V lost 4 bases and J lost 0, with 4 bases in between. Germline CDR1 and CDR2: SGHRS and YFSETQ. CDR3 region: CASSRDQETQYF. In DNA form, the CDR3 reads TGCGCCAGCAGCCGGGACCAAGAGACCCAGTACTTC.

The DNA for the CDR3 is TGTGCCAGCAGAGACGGGGGCTATGGCTACACCTTC. This gives the protein CASRDGGYGYTF. The V and J genes are TRBV6-6 and TRBJ1-2, with TRBD1 as a possible D gene (5 bases). V was cut by 6 bases and J by 4 bases, with 9 bases left in between. The germline V gene encodes CDR1 MNHNY and CDR2 SVGAGI (reference sequence). The CDR3 covers 12 residues.

The chain joins TRBV5-4 to TRBJ1-1; TRBD1 matches 7 bases. The CDR3 runs 14 residues. From germline, CDR1 is SGHNT and CDR2 YYREEE (reference sequence). After removal of 4 bases from V and 1 base from J, the junction contained 4 bases not matched to a gene. The CDR3 is CASSNRDRNTEAFF. The DNA for the CDR3 is TGTGCCAGCAGCAACCGGGACAGGAACACTGAAGCTTTCTTT. The full variable domain, rest sourced from reference TRBV5-4 and TRBJ1-1, is ETGVTQSPTHLIKTRGQQVTLRCSSQSGHNTVSWYQQALGQGPQFIFQYYREEENGRGNFPPRFSGLQFPNYSSELNVNALELDDSALYLCASSNRDRNTEAFFGQGTRLTVV.

The chain links TRBV4-1 to TRBJ1-2; 7 bases map to TRBD1. CDR1 is MGHRA, CDR2 YSYEKL, per germline. This CDR3 has 17 residues. Unmatched junction bases numbered 15, after V lost 1 base and J lost 7 bases. The CDR3 nucleotides are TGCGCCAGCAGCCAAGGTGGGACAGTTATAACCTATTCTGGCTACACCTTC. It specifies CASSQGGTVITYSGYTF.

V is TRBV19 and J is TRBJ1-2; D remains ambiguous. Germline V gives CDR1 LNHDA, CDR2 SQIVND (reference sequence). The ends were cut back, 7 bases at V and 8 bases at J, with 17 bases in the middle. CDR3 length: 13 amino acids. The CDR3 here is CASTSGRFEGYTF. CDR3 DNA sequence: TGTGCCAGTACCTCGGGGAGGTTCGAAGGCTACACCTTC. The variable domain in full, with the rest retrieved from reference TRBV19 and TRBJ1-2, is DGGITQSPKYLFRKEGQNVTLSCEQNLNHDAMYWYRQDPGQGLRLIYYSQIVNDFQKGDIAEGYSVSREKKESFPLTVTSAQKNPTAFYLCASTSGRFEGYTFGSGTRLTVV.

V is TRBV14 and J is TRBJ2-4, with D perhaps TRBD2 (5 bases). The germline gives CDR1 SGHDN, CDR2 FVKESK. CDR3 length: 15 residues. Trimming left V 2 bases short and J 8 bases short, with 16 bases between. CDR3: CASSQPAAGPHIQYF. The CDR3 DNA follows: TGTGCCAGCAGCCAACCGGCGGCGGGTCCTCACATTCAGTACTTC.